The text below deals with one TCR beta chain. The data derive from a study of blood T cell repertoires in COVID-19. At the level of the study: Sample material is recorded as cDNA or gDNA derived from T cells, B-cell-depleted T cells, or PBMCs.

Some clones are missing from TCRdb's copy, which holds only in-frame ones; the method was immunoSEQ multiplex PCR. Here the sample spans roughly 53,000 clones, around 84% being singletons. This clonotype originated in a man aged 45-65 years with acute or convalescent COVID-19. The specimen was peripheral blood.

CDR3 nucleotide sequence: TGTGCCAGCAGCCAGACAGGCGATACGCAGTATTTT. This gives the protein CASSQTGDTQYF. V usage is TRBV7-9 and J usage is TRBJ2-3; possible D gene TRBD1, 6 bases. This CDR3 has 12 residues. Deletions cut 5 bases from V and 6 bases from J, with 9 bases between. Germline CDR1 reads SEHNR; CDR2 reads FQNEAQ (reference sequence).